This T cell receptor (beta chain) was identified in a study of T cells in Graves' hyperthyroidism and ophthalmopathy. RNA transcripts provided the source from which TCR beta CDR3 regions were amplified. HTBI primers drove first-round RT-PCR of the TCR CDR3. TCRdb reprocessed the multiplex PCR reads via MiXCR and lists one record per CDR3 protein. The sample lists around 430,000 distinct CDR3 sequences, more than 12% occurring once. Germline CDR1 and CDR2: SEHNR and FQNEAQ (reference sequence). The CDR3 has 14 amino acids. V trimming: 3 bases; J trimming: 3 bases; junction bases outside the gene matches: 1.

The sample was blood. The clonotype was recovered from a woman aged 25 to 39 with Graves' hyperthyroidism. This sequence joins TRBV7-9 and TRBJ2-5, with 10 positions matching TRBD1. CDR3 coding DNA: TGTGCCAGCAGCTTCGGGACAGGGGAAGAGACCCAGTACTTC. This translates into CASSFGTGEETQYF.